What follows is one T cell receptor beta chain and its context. Antigen: not known. Relative to the germline gene, one junction end is altered; a read error may explain this. PCR primers comprised 60 Vbeta and 13 Jbeta primers. Only in-frame clones appear in the TCRdb table, and some are missing; sequencing was by immunoSEQ multiplex PCR. The repertoire has just over 150,000 clones, approximately 80% of them found once; the top ten carry 6.3%. The entry originates in a study of cytomegalovirus exposure and HLA in healthy donors. General study findings and limits: The classifier was said to identify cytomegalovirus status with high specificity and sensitivity.

The CDR3 covers 15 residues. Germline values: CDR1 MDHEN, CDR2 SYDVKM. The sample consisted of PBMCs. The gene calls are TRBV28 and TRBJ1-2; D is undetermined. This sequence originates from a male donor in good health and CMV-seropositive. The CDR3 spells CTSHFAGRSQDGYTF. The CDR3 DNA reads as TGTACCAGCCACTTCGCCGGTAGATCTCAGGATGGCTACACCTTC.